These 4 T cell receptor beta chains were all obtained from the same sample, sequenced in a study of Ad26.COV2.S vaccination and SARS-CoV-2 variants. Libraries were prepared by immunoSEQ multiplex PCR; TCRdb keeps only in-frame clonotypes and omits some of them. The table records 350,000 to 500,000 clones, approximately 87% of them present only once. Treatment indicated: 15 to 20 received Ad26.COV2.S at low or high dose, single or two shots; about five received placebo; per-sample allocation not given. Collection of samples fell on day 63 after the first vaccine or placebo injection. The input for sequencing was peripheral blood, taken in a trial of Ad26.COV2.S vaccine versus placebo. These receptors originate from a person aged 18-60 years who received the Ad26.COV2.S COVID-19 vaccine or a placebo.

This clone is a singleton in its sample. V gene TRBV30 combines with J gene TRBJ2-7, with TRBD1 identical over 9 bases. Germline V gives CDR1 GTSNPN, CDR2 SVGIG (reference sequence). This CDR3 spans 13 amino acids. V gave up 2 bases and J gave up 5 bases; unmatched junction bases: 4. The CDR3 spells CAWSSQGAHEQYF. CDR3 nucleotides: TGTGCCTGGAGTTCACAGGGGGCCCACGAGCAGTACTTC.

The rearrangement uses TRBV6-4 and TRBJ2-2, with 8 bases fitting TRBD1. Per germline, CDR1 MRHNA and CDR2 SNTAGT. This CDR3 region has 13 residues. V lost 7 bases and J lost 5; bases outside the gene matches: 3. The CDR3 loop is CASNRQGTGELFF. The DNA of the CDR3 is TGTGCCAGCAATAGACAGGGGACCGGGGAGCTGTTTTTT.

The chain joins TRBV2 to TRBJ1-4; D not certain. V was clipped by 4 bases and J by 5 bases, with 8 bases between them. This CDR3 contains 13 residues. Per germline, CDR1 SNHLY and CDR2 FYNNEI. In DNA, the CDR3 is TGTGCCAGCAGTGGAACCAAGAATGAAAAACTGTTTTTT. It translates to CASSGTKNEKLFF.

The chain recombines TRBV19 with TRBJ2-2; D perhaps matches TRBD2 (5 bases). Germline CDR1 and CDR2: LNHDA and SQIVND (reference sequence). This CDR3 is 15 amino acids long. V was clipped by 1 base and J by 4 bases, with 10 bases between them. The DNA for the CDR3 is TGTGCCAGTAGTATAGTTTCGGGGAGCACCGGGGAGCTGTTTTTT. Translation: CASSIVSGSTGELFF.